Below, 21 T cell receptor beta chains from the same sample are listed, as sequenced in a study of Ad26.COV2.S vaccination and SARS-CoV-2 variants. Treatment here: some 20 received Ad26.COV2.S at low or high dose, single or two shots; about five received placebo; per-sample allocation not given. Specimen acquisition occurred on day 63 following the initial vaccine or placebo injection. Sequencing was performed with immunoSEQ multiplex PCR; in TCRdb, only in-frame clones are kept and a portion is missing. Among about 400,000 clones listed, approximately 88% were seen once. The sample consisted of peripheral blood, taken in a trial of Ad26.COV2.S vaccine versus placebo. The receptors derive from a person between 18 and 65 years old who received the Ad26.COV2.S COVID-19 vaccine or a placebo.

V usage is TRBV15 and J usage is TRBJ2-7; TRBD2 aligns across 9 bases. V gave up 4 bases and J gave up 2 bases; unmatched junction bases: 3. The CDR3 has 14 residues. The germline V gene encodes CDR1 LNHNV and CDR2 YYDKDF (reference sequence). CDR3 in DNA: TGTGCCACCAGCACCAGCGGGGGGCCCTACGAGCAGTACTTC. This translates into CATSTSGGPYEQYF. Together with reference TRBV15 and TRBJ2-7, the CDR3 gives the full variable domain: DAMVIQNPRYQVTQFGKPVTLSCSQTLNHNVMYWYQQKSSQAPKLLFHYYDKDFNNEADTPDNFQSRRPNTSFCFLDIRSPGLGDTAMYLCATSTSGGPYEQYFGPGTRLTVT.

The chain couples TRBV6-2 or TRBV6-3 to TRBJ1-5; D ambiguous. With 0 bases removed from V and 2 bases from J, the gap between germline ends came to 8 bases. The CDR3 runs to 15 residues. Looked up from germline, CDR1 is MNHEY and CDR2 is SVGEGT. CDR3 sequence: CASSYSSGGNQPQHF. For the CDR3, the DNA is TGTGCCAGCAGTTACTCGAGTGGGGGCAATCAGCCCCAGCATTTT.

V gene TRBV20-1 combines with J gene TRBJ2-3; 7 nucleotides align to TRBD1. This CDR3 has 15 amino acids. The V gene's germline CDR1 is DFQATT and CDR2 SNEGSKA (reference sequence). Losses at the gene ends were 3 bases for V and 1 base for J; bases not matched to a gene: 7. CDR3 nucleotides: TGCAGTGCTAGTGGTCACAGGGGAGGCACAGATACGCAGTATTTT. Translated: CSASGHRGGTDTQYF.

The chain recombines TRBV28 with TRBJ1-4, with D tentatively TRBD1 (5 bases). Trimming left V 1 base short and J 8 bases short, with 14 bases between. CDR1 MDHEN and CDR2 SYDVKM come from the germline V gene. CDR3 length equals 15 residues. The CDR3: CASSLLSSRGEKLFF. CDR3 nucleotides: TGTGCCAGCAGTTTATTGTCCTCTCGGGGCGAAAAACTGTTTTTT.

The chain carries TRBV5-6 and TRBJ2-5, with 10 bases lining up with TRBD1. This CDR3 region has 15 residues. Germline loops: CDR1 SGHDT, CDR2 YYEEEE. The ends lost 2 bases at V and 4 bases at J; junction bases unmatched: 5. In nucleotides, the CDR3 is TGTGCCAGCAGCTTCGACAGGGGGCAGAGAGAGACCCAGTACTTC. It is translated as CASSFDRGQRETQYF.

V and J are TRBV10-3 and TRBJ1-1; D ambiguous. V was cut by 0 bases and J by 0 bases, with 8 bases left in between. The V gene's germline CDR1 is ENHRY and CDR2 SYGVKD. This CDR3 comprises 15 residues. CDR3 in amino acids: CAISESGNLNTEAFF. CDR3 DNA: TGTGCCATCAGTGAGTCAGGGAACTTGAACACTGAAGCTTTCTTT.

V is TRBV4-2 and J is TRBJ2-7, with TRBD2 identical over 7 bases. The ends lost 0 bases at V and 7 bases at J; junction bases unmatched: 12. Per germline, CDR1 LGHNA and CDR2 YNFKEQ. The CDR3 sequence is 16 residues long. The chain's CDR3 is CASSQEGMGTIGEQYF. For the CDR3, the DNA is TGTGCCAGCAGCCAAGAAGGGATGGGGACTATTGGGGAGCAGTACTTC.

The chain has TRBV27 and TRBJ1-4, with D perhaps matching TRBD1 (6 bases). The CDR3 runs 14 residues. The V gene's germline CDR1 is MNHEY and CDR2 SMNVEV (reference sequence). V was trimmed by 4 bases and J by 4 bases, leaving 10 bases between them. The CDR3 region is CASSWGQDNEKLFF. The CDR3 DNA sequence: TGTGCCAGCAGTTGGGGACAAGATAATGAAAAACTGTTTTTT.

This rearrangement joins TRBV7-8 to TRBJ2-4, with 11 bases fitting TRBD1. The CDR3 consists of 16 residues. Trimming took 5 bases from V and 6 from J; bases not matched to a gene: 9. Germline-derived CDR1 and CDR2 are SGHVS and FQNEAQ. CDR3 sequence: CASSRGQGEDANIQYF. The DNA for the CDR3 is TGTGCCAGCAGCAGGGGACAGGGGGAGGACGCAAACATTCAGTACTTC.

The chain recombines TRBV15 with TRBJ2-5; D is uncertain. CDR3 length equals 13 residues. Germline V gene sequence: CDR1 LNHNV, CDR2 YYDKDF (reference sequence). Trimming pared 0 bases from V and 7 bases from J, leaving 9 bases between. DNA for the CDR3: TGTGCCACCAGCAGAGATGGAGTGGGGACCCAGTACTTC. Protein: CATSRDGVGTQYF.

There are a few counts of this clone. This chain links TRBV28 with TRBJ2-3; 7 bases agree with TRBD1. The CDR3 is 15 residues long. V shed 5 bases, J shed 8 bases, and the junction held 13 bases outside the gene matches. The germline V gene encodes CDR1 MDHEN and CDR2 SYDVKM. The CDR3 nucleotides read TGTGCCAGCAGTACGTCCGGGACAGCGCATGGTACGCAGTATTTT. Protein product: CASSTSGTAHGTQYF. The full variable domain, in which reference TRBV28 and TRBJ2-3 provide the parts outside the CDR3, is DVKVTQSSRYLVKRTGEKVFLECVQDMDHENMFWYRQDPGLGLRLIYFSYDVKMKEKGDIPEGYSVSREKKERFSLILESASTNQTSMYLCASSTSGTAHGTQYFGPGTRLTVL.

The rearrangement joins TRBV9 to TRBJ2-7; TRBD2 matches 8 bases. Trimming removed 4 bases from V and 1 base from J; junction bases left unmatched: 4. Germline V gene sequence: CDR1 SGDLS, CDR2 YYNGEE. The CDR3 loop spans 14 amino acids. CDR3 loop: CASSRGTSSYEQYF. The CDR3 nucleotides read TGTGCCAGCAGCAGGGGGACTAGTTCCTACGAGCAGTACTTC. Using reference TRBV9 and TRBJ2-7 for the parts outside the CDR3, the full variable domain is DSGVTQTPKHLITATGQRVTLRCSPRSGDLSVYWYQQSLDQGLQFLIQYYNGEERAKGNILERFSAQQFPDLHSELNLSSLELGDSALYFCASSRGTSSYEQYFGPGTRLTVT.

The chain joins TRBV2 to TRBJ2-5; D possibly corresponds to TRBD2 (7 bases). CDR1 SNHLY and CDR2 FYNNEI come from the germline V gene. There are 15 residues in the CDR3. V lost 6 bases and J 3 bases, leaving 17 bases between the germline ends. CDR3 protein: CASSAATGREETQYF. The DNA of the CDR3 is TGTGCCAGCAGCGCAGCCACAGGGAGGGAAGAGACCCAGTACTTC.

The V call is TRBV10-1, the J call TRBJ2-2; D not certain. V lost 10 bases and J lost 7, with 22 bases in between. Germline-derived CDR1 and CDR2 are WNHNN and SYGVQD (reference sequence). CDR3 size: 15 residues. CDR3 bases: TGCGCCACCCATGAAAAGGCCCAAGGACGCGGGGAGCTGTTTTTT. Amino acid sequence: CATHEKAQGRGELFF.

V and J are TRBV4-1 and TRBJ1-2; D gene unclear. This CDR3 comprises 16 residues. Germline V gene lookup returns CDR1 MGHRA and CDR2 YSYEKL. Trimming took off 1 base at V and 0 bases at J, with 12 bases between the two ends. CDR3 nucleotides: TGCGCCAGCAGCCAAGGAAAAGGAGAAGCTAACTATGGCTACACCTTC. It codes for CASSQGKGEANYGYTF.

The chain is built from TRBV5-4 and TRBJ2-6; D call uncertain. V gave up 4 bases and J gave up 0 bases, with 14 bases separating them. Germline loops: CDR1 SGHNT, CDR2 YYREEE (reference sequence). This CDR3 is 17 amino acids long. Written as DNA, the CDR3 is TGTGCCAGCAGCCCCCGGACCGGCATCTCTGGGGCCAACGTCCTGACTTTC. Amino acids: CASSPRTGISGANVLTF.

The chain uses TRBV19 and TRBJ2-1; D gene uncertain. The CDR3 has 13 residues. Germline CDR1 is LNHDA and CDR2 is SQIVND (reference sequence). With 1 base removed from V and 7 bases from J, the gap between germline ends came to 8 bases. CDR3 nucleotides: TGTGCCAGTAGTATAGGTGCTGGTAATGAGCAGTTCTTC. Its translation is CASSIGAGNEQFF.

The rearrangement joins TRBV29-1 to TRBJ1-3; no definite D call. V gave up 4 bases and J gave up 4 bases, with 8 bases separating them. This CDR3 comprises 12 residues. Germline values: CDR1 SQVTM, CDR2 ANQGSEA. The CDR3 nucleotides are TGCAGCGTTGGTGTGAGAGGAAACACCATATATTTT. This gives the protein CSVGVRGNTIYF. The entire variable domain, with the rest obtained from reference TRBV29-1 and TRBJ1-3, is as follows: SAVISQKPSRDICQRGTSLTIQCQVDSQVTMMFWYRQQPGQSLTLIATANQGSEATYESGFVIDKFPISRPNLTFSTLTVSNMSPEDSSIYLCSVGVRGNTIYFGEGSWLTVV.

The chain combines TRBV6-2 or TRBV6-3 with TRBJ2-7; no definite D call. Germline lookup yields CDR1 MNHEY and CDR2 SVGEGT. The CDR3 is made up of 13 amino acids. With 2 bases removed from V and 6 bases from J, the gap between germline ends came to 11 bases. CDR3 bases: TGTGCCAGCAGTTACAGGTCCCTTACCGAGCAGTACTTC. Translated, it gives CASSYRSLTEQYF.

The chain links TRBV9 to TRBJ2-3; D gene uncertain. V was pared by 0 bases and J by 9 bases, with 11 bases between. The CDR3 covers 13 residues. CDR1 is SGDLS and CDR2 is YYNGEE in the germline V gene. CDR3 bases: TGTGCCAGCAGCGTAGGGGCGTTGAAAACGCAGTATTTT. This sequence encodes CASSVGALKTQYF.

CDR3 loop: CASSVAGRRETQYF. The DNA of the CDR3 is TGTGCCAGCAGCGTGGCAGGGAGGCGGGAGACCCAGTACTTC. The chain recombines TRBV9 with TRBJ2-5; tentatively, D is TRBD2 (6 bases). The germline gives CDR1 SGDLS, CDR2 YYNGEE. This CDR3 contains 14 residues. The germline V and J ends were trimmed by 2 bases and 5 bases, with 13 bases remaining between them.